The clone carrying this TCR beta chain has a handful of counts. Its antigen is unknown. Average productive template count per sample was roughly 38,000. The method was immunoSEQ multiplex PCR; TCRdb's version includes in-frame clones alone and lacks a portion of them. The top ten clones hold approximately 8% of a sample with about 15,000 clones, about 93% of them seen once. The source of the sample is a study of STAT3 mutations in large granular lymphocyte leukemia. At the level of the study: Canonical activating STAT3 mutations were detected in roughly half of the longitudinally sequenced T-LGLL patients. Over half of T-LGLL patients had one or more immunosuppressive regimens.

General study results and limits: Every T-LGLL patient had at least one immunodominant TCRbeta clonotype. Samples missed the first appearance of the clone.

Sequenced input: peripheral blood mononuclear cells. The receptor was isolated from a woman aged 45-65 years with T-cell large granular lymphocyte leukemia. Some clones in this sample may be carry-over from other donors' samples.

CDR3: CASSHTRERGYTF. CDR3 in DNA: TGTGCCAGCAGCCACACGAGGGAGCGAGGCTACACCTTC. The chain employs TRBV14 and TRBJ1-2; D is undetermined. Trimming stripped 3 bases from V and 8 bases from J, with 13 bases between. The germline V gene has CDR1 SGHDN and CDR2 FVKESK. CDR3 length: 13 amino acids.